These 18 T cell receptor beta chains share one sample of origin, sequenced in a study of shared clonotypes between healthy human individuals. Terminally differentiated effector memory CD45RA+ cells were left out of the naive CD8 fraction, which was CD45RO-negative and positively selected for CCR7. Assay used: immunoSEQ multiplex PCR; TCRdb lists only in-frame clones, some missing. Of millions of clones in the sample, 90% to 95% were seen once. The sample taken for sequencing was naive CD8+ T cells from PBMCs. The receptors were gathered from a man aged 18 to 30 in good health. Some clones in this sample may be carry-over from other donors' samples.

This chain connects TRBV5-1 to TRBJ1-5; D is perhaps TRBD1 (6 bases). V was cut by 4 bases and J by 7 bases, with 18 bases left in between. The CDR3 has 15 residues. Looked up from germline, CDR1 is SGHRS and CDR2 is YFSETQ. The CDR3 DNA is TGCGCCAGCAGCCCTGGAGATGGGGGGGGCCAGCCCCAGCATTTT. Protein sequence: CASSPGDGGGQPQHF.

The gene calls are TRBV29-1 and TRBJ1-1; D not certain. CDR3 length equals 12 residues. Germline loops: CDR1 SQVTM, CDR2 ANQGSEA. The ends were cut back, 4 bases at V and 0 bases at J, with 6 bases in the middle. CDR3 loop: CSVVRLNTEAFF. For the CDR3, the DNA is TGCAGCGTTGTTCGGTTGAACACTGAAGCTTTCTTT.

The J gene is TRBJ2-2, the V gene TRBV7-9; 14 bases match TRBD2. This CDR3 is built from 18 residues. With 5 bases clipped from V and 4 bases from J, the junction kept 9 bases outside the gene matches. Germline CDR1 SEHNR, CDR2 FQNEAQ (reference sequence). CDR3 nucleotide sequence: TGTGCCAGCAGCCCAAGGACTAGCGGGAGGTTGGGCACCGGGGAGCTGTTTTTT. Encoded protein: CASSPRTSGRLGTGELFF.

The chain couples TRBV9 to TRBJ2-2; 12 nucleotides agree with TRBD2. Germline values: CDR1 SGDLS, CDR2 YYNGEE. The V and J ends lost 5 bases and 5 bases, in that order; junction bases with no gene match: 16. This CDR3 contains 19 residues. CDR3 protein: CASSDRLAGENWRTGELFF. Here the CDR3 DNA reads TGTGCCAGCAGTGACCGACTAGCGGGAGAGAATTGGAGGACCGGGGAGCTGTTTTTT. The whole variable domain, remainder taken from reference TRBV9 and TRBJ2-2, is DSGVTQTPKHLITATGQRVTLRCSPRSGDLSVYWYQQSLDQGLQFLIQYYNGEERAKGNILERFSAQQFPDLHSELNLSSLELGDSALYFCASSDRLAGENWRTGELFFGEGSRLTVL.

This clone was detected a few times. CDR3 amino acids: CASSLFFGVEAFF. CDR3 DNA: TGTGCCAGCAGTTTATTTTTCGGCGTTGAAGCTTTCTTT. The chain carries TRBV27 and TRBJ1-1, with D unresolved. The CDR3 has 13 amino acids. Germline V CDR1 and CDR2: MNHEY, SMNVEV (reference sequence). V was clipped by 1 base and J by 7 bases, with 10 bases between them.

V is TRBV7-9 and J is TRBJ2-1, with D possibly being TRBD1 (6 bases). V was pared by 5 bases and J by 3 bases, with 17 bases between. This CDR3 contains 16 residues. Looked up from germline, CDR1 is SEHNR and CDR2 is FQNEAQ (reference sequence). The CDR3: CASSPRKGQRYNEQFF. DNA of the CDR3: TGTGCCAGCAGCCCCCGAAAAGGACAGCGCTACAATGAGCAGTTCTTC.

The chain has TRBV9 and TRBJ2-7; D may be TRBD1 or TRBD2 (5 bases each). This CDR3 region has 14 residues. In germline, CDR1 is SGDLS, CDR2 YYNGEE. Trimming left V 4 bases short and J 0 bases short, with 11 bases between. CDR3 residues: CASSLGDGSYEQYF. In nucleotides, the CDR3 is TGTGCCAGCAGCCTGGGGGACGGCTCCTACGAGCAGTACTTC.

This chain uses TRBV27 with TRBJ1-2, with D possibly TRBD1 on 6 matching bases. The CDR3 spans 13 residues. Germline CDR1 is MNHEY and CDR2 is SMNVEV (reference sequence). Trimming removed 5 bases from V and 4 bases from J, with 11 bases in between. The CDR3 reads CASSPRDTYGYTF. The CDR3 nucleotides read TGTGCCAGCAGTCCCCGGGACACCTATGGCTACACCTTC.

This clone is a singleton in its sample. Other DNA sequences in the sample encode the same CDR3. This chain uses TRBV27 with TRBJ1-3; D is undetermined. Trimming removed 3 bases at V and 0 bases at J, with 9 bases between. Germline CDR1 reads MNHEY; CDR2 reads SMNVEV (reference sequence). The CDR3 totals 15 residues. CDR3 in amino acids: CASSFSGGSGNTIYF. The DNA of the CDR3 is TGTGCCAGCAGTTTCAGTGGAGGCTCTGGAAACACCATATATTTT.

The chain is built from TRBV11-3 and TRBJ2-2; the D gene is possibly TRBD2 (6 bases). CDR1 SGHNT and CDR2 YENEEA come from the germline V gene. V was cut by 3 bases and J by 1 base, with 9 bases left in between. The CDR3 is 15 amino acids. DNA of the CDR3: TGTGCCAGCAGCTTGAGGCGGGGGAACACCGGGGAGCTGTTTTTT. Protein product: CASSLRRGNTGELFF. Full variable domain (remainder filled in from reference TRBV11-3 and TRBJ2-2): EAGVVQSPRYKIIEKKQPVAFWCNPISGHNTLYWYLQNLGQGPELLIRYENEEAVDDSQLPKDRFSAERLKGVDSTLKIQPAELGDSAVYLCASSLRRGNTGELFFGEGSRLTVL.

The chain couples TRBV5-8 to TRBJ2-2; D not certain. The CDR3 covers 14 residues. Germline V lookup: CDR1 SGHTS, CDR2 YDEGEE. V was pared by 4 bases and J by 5 bases, with 12 bases between. The CDR3: CASSLPGLTGELFF. The CDR3 DNA sequence: TGTGCCAGCAGCCTGCCCGGCCTTACCGGGGAGCTGTTTTTT.

This clone was observed once. The V gene is TRBV2, the J gene TRBJ2-7, with D possibly matching TRBD2 (5 bases). With 1 base removed from V and 1 base from J, the gap between germline ends came to 14 bases. Germline lookup yields CDR1 SNHLY and CDR2 FYNNEI. CDR3 size: 16 residues. The DNA of the CDR3 is TGTGCCAGCAGTGAAGGTTTGTCGGGGTTATCCTACGAGCAGTACTTC. Protein product: CASSEGLSGLSYEQYF. The entire variable domain, with the rest obtained from reference TRBV2 and TRBJ2-7, is as follows: EPEVTQTPSHQVTQMGQEVILRCVPISNHLYFYWYRQILGQKVEFLVSFYNNEISEKSEIFDDQFSVERPDGSNFTLKIRSTKLEDSAMYFCASSEGLSGLSYEQYFGPGTRLTVT.

The V call is TRBV6-1, the J call TRBJ2-7, with a tentative D call TRBD1 (6 bases). The V gene lost 2 bases and the J gene lost 2 bases, with 13 bases spanning the gap. CDR1 is MNHNS and CDR2 is SASEGT in the germline V gene. The CDR3 runs to 15 residues. DNA for the CDR3: TGTGCCAGCAGTGAACGCGCAGGGGCCCCCTACGAGCAGTACTTC. Amino acids: CASSERAGAPYEQYF.

The chain is built from TRBV9 and TRBJ1-2; D not resolved. The CDR3 length is 15 residues. Germline V gene lookup returns CDR1 SGDLS and CDR2 YYNGEE. Trimming shortened V by 0 bases and J by 6 bases, and 15 bases separated the two germline ends. CDR3 region: CASSVGQDVVDGYTF. The CDR3 DNA is TGTGCCAGCAGCGTAGGTCAGGATGTTGTAGATGGCTACACCTTC.

This clone was counted only a few times. The chain recombines TRBV15 with TRBJ1-1, with D maybe TRBD1 (6 bases). Deletions cut 11 bases from V and 3 bases from J, with 16 bases between. CDR1 LNHNV and CDR2 YYDKDF come from the germline V gene (reference sequence). The CDR3 totals 13 residues. CDR3 region: CAARTGGYTEAFF. For the CDR3, the DNA is TGTGCCGCTCGGACCGGGGGCTACACTGAAGCTTTCTTT.

CDR3 DNA: TGTGCCAGAAGCTTGCGGTGCGGGAGTAGCGATGAGCAGTTCTTC. Protein: CARSLRCGSSDEQFF. The chain has TRBV5-3 and TRBJ2-1; TRBD2 agrees at 7 bases. TRBV5-3 is noted as an ORF with a role that remains uncertain. The CDR3 extends over 15 amino acids. Trimming took 1 base from V and 8 from J; bases not matched to a gene: 9.

This chain connects TRBV28 to TRBJ1-2; no definite D call. The CDR3 covers 17 residues. V gave up 3 bases and J gave up 3 bases, with 20 bases separating them. Looked up from germline, CDR1 is MDHEN and CDR2 is SYDVKM. CDR3 protein: CASSFRENPSKYYGYTF. The CDR3 region has the DNA TGTGCCAGCAGTTTCCGAGAAAACCCCTCTAAGTACTATGGCTACACCTTC.

The V gene is TRBV7-6, the J gene TRBJ2-1; 10 bases align to TRBD2. V lost 8 bases and J lost 4; bases outside the gene matches: 20. CDR1 SGHVS and CDR2 FNYEAQ come from the germline V gene. This CDR3 has 19 residues. The CDR3 sequence: CASVTLAGAKNRTYNEQFF. CDR3 in DNA: TGTGCCAGCGTGACCCTAGCGGGAGCCAAAAACCGCACTTACAATGAGCAGTTCTTC.